This T cell receptor (beta chain) comes out of a study of cytomegalovirus exposure and HLA in healthy donors. The V gene's germline CDR1 is MGHRA and CDR2 YSYEKL. The CDR3 covers 17 residues. PCR involved 60 Vbeta and 13 Jbeta primers. Repertoires were generated with immunoSEQ multiplex PCR, while TCRdb's copy carries only in-frame clones and drops some. The sample table sets out under 250,000 clones. This receptor was identified in a girl aged 2 to 10 in good health and CMV-seropositive. J is TRBJ2-5 and V is TRBV4-1; 7 nucleotides agree with TRBD2. The J call could be wrong; TRBJ2-7 is a better fit for the DNA end. Material for sequencing was PBMCs. The CDR3 loop reads CASSQPLRGREGDEQYF. The CDR3 DNA sequence: TGCGCCAGCAGCCAACCCCTGCGGGGGAGGGAGGGAGACGAGCAGTACTTC.